This T cell receptor beta chain is drawn from a study of control samples from healthy donors and cancer patients. Assay: immunoSEQ multiplex PCR; the TCRdb copy retains only in-frame clones and omits some. The sample lists about 140,000 clones, 85% to 95% occurring once. This CDR3 is built from 15 residues. The germline gives CDR1 SGHKS, CDR2 YYEKEE (reference sequence). J lost 5 bases, V lost 4 bases, and 7 bases had no gene match. This TCR was sampled from a man aged 35 to 55 in good health. Sequenced material: blood. This chain joins TRBV5-5 and TRBJ1-5, with 9 bases aligning to TRBD1. The CDR3 region has the DNA TGTGCCAGCAGCCCGGAGACAGGGGGGTATCAGCCCCAGCATTTT. Its protein is CASSPETGGYQPQHF.